This T cell receptor (beta chain) was sequenced in a study of T cells in Graves' hyperthyroidism and ophthalmopathy. V was pared by 9 bases and J by 4 bases, with 9 bases of the junction left unmatched. The V gene's germline CDR1 is SGDLS and CDR2 YYNGEE. The CDR3 loop spans 14 amino acids. Using RNA transcripts as the source, TCR beta CDR3 regions were amplified. First-round RT-PCR with HTBI primers amplified the TCR CDR3 region. TCRdb reprocessed the multiplex PCR reads via MiXCR and lists one record per CDR3 protein. The sample yields roughly 700,000 distinct CDR3 sequences, around 15% seen once. The TCR was taken from a man in his forties or fifties with Graves' hyperthyroidism. The sequenced sample consisted of blood. The V and J genes are TRBV9 and TRBJ2-1, with 8 bases identical to TRBD2. Written as DNA, the CDR3 is TGTGCCAACCCCGGGACTAGGGATTACAATGAGCAGTTCTTC. Its protein product is CANPGTRDYNEQFF.